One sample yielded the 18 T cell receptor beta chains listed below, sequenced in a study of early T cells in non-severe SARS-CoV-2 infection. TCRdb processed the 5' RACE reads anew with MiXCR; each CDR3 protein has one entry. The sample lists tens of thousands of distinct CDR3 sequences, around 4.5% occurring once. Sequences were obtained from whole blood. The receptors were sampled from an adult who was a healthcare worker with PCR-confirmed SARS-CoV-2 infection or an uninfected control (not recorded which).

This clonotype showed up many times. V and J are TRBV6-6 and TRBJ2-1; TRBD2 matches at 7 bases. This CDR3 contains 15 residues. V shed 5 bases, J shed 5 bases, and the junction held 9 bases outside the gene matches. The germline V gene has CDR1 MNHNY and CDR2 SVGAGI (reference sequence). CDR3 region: CASSDNRLAHNEQFF. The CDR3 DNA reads TGTGCCAGCAGTGACAACCGACTAGCCCACAATGAGCAGTTCTTC.

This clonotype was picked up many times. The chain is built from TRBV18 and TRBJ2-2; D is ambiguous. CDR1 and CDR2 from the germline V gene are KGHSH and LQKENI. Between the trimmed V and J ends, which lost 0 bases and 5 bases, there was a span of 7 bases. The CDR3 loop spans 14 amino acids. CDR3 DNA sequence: TGTGCCAGCTCACCACCGTCCAAAACCGGGGAGCTGTTTTTT. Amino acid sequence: CASSPPSKTGELFF.

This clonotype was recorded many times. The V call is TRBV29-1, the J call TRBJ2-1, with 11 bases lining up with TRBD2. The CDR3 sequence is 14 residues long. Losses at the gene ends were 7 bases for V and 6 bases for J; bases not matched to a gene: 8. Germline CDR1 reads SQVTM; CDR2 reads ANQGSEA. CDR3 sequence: CSGAGLAASNEQFF. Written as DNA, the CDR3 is TGCAGCGGCGCGGGACTAGCGGCTTCCAATGAGCAGTTCTTC.

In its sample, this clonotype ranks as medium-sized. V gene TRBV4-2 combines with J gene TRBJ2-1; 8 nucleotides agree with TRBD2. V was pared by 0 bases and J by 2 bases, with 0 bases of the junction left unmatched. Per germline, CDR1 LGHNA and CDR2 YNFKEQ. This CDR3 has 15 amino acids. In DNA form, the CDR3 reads TGTGCCAGCAGCCAAGAGCGGGAGGCCTACAATGAGCAGTTCTTC. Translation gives CASSQEREAYNEQFF.

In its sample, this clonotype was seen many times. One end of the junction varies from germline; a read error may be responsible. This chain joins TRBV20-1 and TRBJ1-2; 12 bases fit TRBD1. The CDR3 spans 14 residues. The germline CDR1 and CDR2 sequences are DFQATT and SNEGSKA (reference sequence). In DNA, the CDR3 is TGCAGCGCTAGCGGGACAGGGGGCCTCTATGGCTACACCTTC. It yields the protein CSASGTGGLYGYTF.

As DNA, the CDR3 is TGCAGCGTTGTAAGGGCAGGCCCGACGGGGACTGAAGCTTTCTTT. Translating gives CSVVRAGPTGTEAFF. The gene calls are TRBV29-1 and TRBJ1-1; the D is unclear. The germline V gene encodes CDR1 SQVTM and CDR2 ANQGSEA. V lost 4 bases, J lost 5 bases, and 20 bases lay in between. There are 15 residues in the CDR3. The variable domain in full, with the rest retrieved from reference TRBV29-1 and TRBJ1-1, is SAVISQKPSRDICQRGTSLTIQCQVDSQVTMMFWYRQQPGQSLTLIATANQGSEATYESGFVIDKFPISRPNLTFSTLTVSNMSPEDSSIYLCSVVRAGPTGTEAFFGQGTRLTVV.

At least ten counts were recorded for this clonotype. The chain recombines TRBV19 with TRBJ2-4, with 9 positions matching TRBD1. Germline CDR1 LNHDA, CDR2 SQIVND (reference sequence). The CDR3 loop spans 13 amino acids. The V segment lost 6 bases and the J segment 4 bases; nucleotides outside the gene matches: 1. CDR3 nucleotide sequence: TGTGCCAGTAGCGGGACAGGGAAAAACATTCAGTACTTC. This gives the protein CASSGTGKNIQYF.

Written as DNA, the CDR3 is TGTGCCAGTAGTATCCGGGGTCACTACGAGCAGTACTTC. Its protein is CASSIRGHYEQYF. The chain joins TRBV19 to TRBJ2-7; maybe TRBD2 (5 bases). Germline V gene sequence: CDR1 LNHDA, CDR2 SQIVND (reference sequence). The length of the CDR3 is 13 residues. V was shortened by 3 bases and J by 3 bases, with 9 bases between the two germline ends.

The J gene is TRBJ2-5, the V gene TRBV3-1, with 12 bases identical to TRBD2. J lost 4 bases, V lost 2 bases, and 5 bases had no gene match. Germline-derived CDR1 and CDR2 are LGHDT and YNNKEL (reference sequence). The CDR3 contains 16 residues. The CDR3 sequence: CASSQLAGGALETQYF. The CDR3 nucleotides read TGTGCCAGCAGCCAACTAGCGGGAGGGGCGTTAGAGACCCAGTACTTC.

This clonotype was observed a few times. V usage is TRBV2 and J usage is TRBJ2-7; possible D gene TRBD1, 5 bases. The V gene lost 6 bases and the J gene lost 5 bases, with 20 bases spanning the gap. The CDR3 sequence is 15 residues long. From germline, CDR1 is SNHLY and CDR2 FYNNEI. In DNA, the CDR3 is TGTGCCAGCAGGGGAACAGGCTCCCCCGCGGACGAGCAGTACTTC. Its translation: CASRGTGSPADEQYF.

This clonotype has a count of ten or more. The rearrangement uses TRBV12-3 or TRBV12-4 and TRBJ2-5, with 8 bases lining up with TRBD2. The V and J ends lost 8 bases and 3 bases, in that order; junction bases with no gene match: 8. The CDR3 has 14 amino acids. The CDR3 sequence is CASGATSGEETQYF. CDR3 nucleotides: TGTGCCAGCGGTGCTACTAGCGGTGAAGAGACCCAGTACTTC.

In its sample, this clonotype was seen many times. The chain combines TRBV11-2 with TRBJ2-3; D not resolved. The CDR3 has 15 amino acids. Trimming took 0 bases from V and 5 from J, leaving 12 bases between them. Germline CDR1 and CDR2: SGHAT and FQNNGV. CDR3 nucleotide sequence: TGTGCCAGCAGCTTAGATCTACATCGCATAGATACGCAGTATTTT. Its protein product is CASSLDLHRIDTQYF.

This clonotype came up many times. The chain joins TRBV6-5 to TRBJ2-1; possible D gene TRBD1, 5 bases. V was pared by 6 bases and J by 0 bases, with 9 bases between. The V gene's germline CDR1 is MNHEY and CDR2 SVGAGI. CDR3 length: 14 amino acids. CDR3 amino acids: CASSQDNSYNEQFF. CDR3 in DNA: TGTGCCAGCAGCCAGGACAACTCCTACAATGAGCAGTTCTTC.

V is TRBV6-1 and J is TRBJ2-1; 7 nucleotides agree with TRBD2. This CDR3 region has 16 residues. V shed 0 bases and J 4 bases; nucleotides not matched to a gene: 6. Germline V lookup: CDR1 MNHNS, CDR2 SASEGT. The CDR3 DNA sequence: TGTGCCAGCAGTGAAGCCCCTAGCGGAAGTTACAATGAGCAGTTCTTC. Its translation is CASSEAPSGSYNEQFF.

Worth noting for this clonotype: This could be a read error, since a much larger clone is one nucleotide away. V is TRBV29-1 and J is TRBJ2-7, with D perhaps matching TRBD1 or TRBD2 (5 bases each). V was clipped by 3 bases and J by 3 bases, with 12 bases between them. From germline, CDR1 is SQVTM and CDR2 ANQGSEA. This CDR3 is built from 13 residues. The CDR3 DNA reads TGCAGCGTTGAGTGGGACGGAATCTACGAGCAGTACTTC. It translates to CSVEWDGIYEQYF.

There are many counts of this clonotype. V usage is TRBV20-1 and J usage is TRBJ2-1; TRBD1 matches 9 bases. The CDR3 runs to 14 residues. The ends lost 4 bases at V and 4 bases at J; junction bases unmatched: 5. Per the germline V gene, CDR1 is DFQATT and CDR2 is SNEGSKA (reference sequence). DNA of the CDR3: TGCAGTGCTATCCCGGGACAGGGTTACAATGAGCAGTTCTTC. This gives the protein CSAIPGQGYNEQFF.

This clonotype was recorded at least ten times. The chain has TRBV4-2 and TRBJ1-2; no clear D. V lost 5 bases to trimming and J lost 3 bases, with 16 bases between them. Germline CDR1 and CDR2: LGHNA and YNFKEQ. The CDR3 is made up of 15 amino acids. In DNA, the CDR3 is TGTGCCAGCAGCGGTCGCAGGCAAACTTACTATGGCTACACCTTC. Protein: CASSGRRQTYYGYTF.

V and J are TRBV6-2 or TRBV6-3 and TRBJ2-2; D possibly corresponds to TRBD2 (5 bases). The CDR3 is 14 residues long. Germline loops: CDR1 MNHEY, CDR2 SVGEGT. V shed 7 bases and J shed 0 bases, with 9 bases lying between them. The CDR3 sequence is CASKELANTGELFF. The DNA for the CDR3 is TGTGCCAGCAAGGAACTAGCGAACACCGGGGAGCTGTTTTTT.